What follows are 24 T cell receptor beta chains derived from one specimen sequenced in a study of blood T cell repertoires in COVID-19. Profiling relied on immunoSEQ multiplex PCR, and the TCRdb table lists in-frame clones only, not all of them. The table lists some 74,000 clones, roughly 76% of them singletons. What was sequenced was peripheral blood. Receptors were obtained from a man aged 70 or older with active or convalescent COVID-19.

The J gene is TRBJ2-7, the V gene TRBV7-9; the match to TRBD1 covers 8 bases. Trimming cost V 5 bases and J 5 bases; bases outside gene matches: 8. The CDR3 has 14 amino acids. Germline assignment: CDR1 SEHNR and CDR2 FQNEAQ (reference sequence). This chain's CDR3 is CASSIGQGLDEQYF. The CDR3 nucleotides are TGTGCCAGCAGCATCGGACAGGGCCTCGACGAGCAGTACTTC.

This rearrangement joins TRBV11-2 to TRBJ1-1; D gene unclear. The V and J ends lost 6 bases and 7 bases respectively, with 12 bases between them. The CDR3 runs 12 residues. CDR1 is SGHAT and CDR2 is FQNNGV in the germline V gene. CDR3 region: CASSSQAIEAFF. DNA for the CDR3: TGTGCCAGCAGTTCGCAGGCGATTGAAGCTTTCTTT.

This chain connects TRBV28 to TRBJ1-6, with D maybe TRBD1 (5 bases). V dropped 7 bases and J dropped 7 bases, with 20 bases sitting between them. CDR3 length: 16 residues. Germline V gene lookup returns CDR1 MDHEN and CDR2 SYDVKM. The CDR3 coding sequence is TGTGCCAGCAACGGGGGGTTGGCCTTAGCGAATTCACCCCTCCACTTT. It yields the protein CASNGGLALANSPLHF.

V usage is TRBV10-3 and J usage is TRBJ1-5; 11 bases line up with TRBD1. Germline V gene lookup returns CDR1 ENHRY and CDR2 SYGVKD. Losses at the gene ends were 6 bases for V and 3 bases for J; bases not matched to a gene: 7. This CDR3 contains 16 residues. The CDR3 DNA sequence: TGTGCCATCAGGGGACAGGGGGACCCTACCAATCAGCCCCAGCATTTT. It codes for CAIRGQGDPTNQPQHF.

V gene TRBV15 combines with J gene TRBJ1-5, with D unresolved. This CDR3 region has 15 residues. V lost 0 bases to trimming and J lost 4 bases, with 10 bases between them. CDR1 is LNHNV and CDR2 is YYDKDF in the germline V gene (reference sequence). The CDR3 DNA sequence: TGTGCCACCAGCAGAGATCCCCTTTATAATCAGCCCCAGCATTTT. It codes for CATSRDPLYNQPQHF.

This clone has just a few counts. The rearrangement links TRBV6-6 to TRBJ1-2; D may be TRBD1 (5 bases). CDR1 is MNHNY, CDR2 SVGAGI, per germline (reference sequence). Between the trimmed V and J ends, which lost 7 bases and 8 bases, there was a span of 17 bases. This CDR3 has 13 amino acids. The CDR3 is CASTRGAGGGYTF. As DNA, the CDR3 is TGTGCCAGCACTAGGGGCGCAGGAGGGGGCTACACCTTC.

The chain has TRBV12-3 or TRBV12-4 and TRBJ1-3; 7 bases line up with TRBD1. V shed 10 bases and J 6 bases; nucleotides not matched to a gene: 9. This CDR3 has 13 amino acids. The CDR3 is CATQRGPENTIYF. The CDR3 coding sequence is TGTGCCACCCAGAGGGGGCCCGAAAACACCATATATTTT.

The chain combines TRBV18 with TRBJ1-2; D gene unclear. V lost 3 bases to trimming and J lost 4 bases, with 12 bases between them. The CDR3 totals 14 residues. Germline V gene lookup returns CDR1 KGHSH and CDR2 LQKENI. CDR3 coding DNA: TGTGCCAGCTCACCGGGAGCAGCCTCCTATGGCTACACCTTC. Its translation: CASSPGAASYGYTF.

The rearrangement joins TRBV5-5 to TRBJ2-5, with TRBD1 matching over 9 bases. CDR1 and CDR2 from the germline V gene are SGHKS and YYEKEE (reference sequence). The CDR3 runs to 14 residues. The V segment lost 6 bases and the J segment 2 bases; nucleotides outside the gene matches: 5. Here the CDR3 reads CASMPGQGQETQYF. The CDR3 DNA is TGTGCCAGCATGCCGGGACAGGGTCAAGAGACCCAGTACTTC. Looking up the rest from reference TRBV5-5 and TRBJ2-5 gives the full variable domain: DAGVTQSPTHLIKTRGQQVTLRCSPISGHKSVSWYQQVLGQGPQFIFQYYEKEERGRGNFPDRFSARQFPNYSSELNVNALLLGDSALYLCASMPGQGQETQYFGPGTRLLVL.

The rearrangement uses TRBV18 and TRBJ1-1, with a weak D call TRBD1 (5 bases). CDR1 KGHSH and CDR2 LQKENI come from the germline V gene. This CDR3 has 13 residues. Trimming removed 4 bases from V and 3 bases from J, with 9 bases in between. The CDR3 nucleotides are TGTGCCAGCTCACTACTCAGGGACACTGAAGCTTTCTTT. This gives the protein CASSLLRDTEAFF.

The genes are TRBV6-5 and TRBJ2-3; maybe TRBD1 (5 bases). CDR3 size: 15 residues. Germline V gives CDR1 MNHEY, CDR2 SVGAGI. Trimming left V 3 bases short and J 2 bases short, with 12 bases between. CDR3 region: CASSYGQKPTDTQYF. DNA for the CDR3: TGTGCCAGCAGTTATGGACAAAAGCCCACAGATACGCAGTATTTT.

This chain links TRBV5-6 with TRBJ1-2; a weak D match, TRBD1 (5 bases). V lost 1 base, J lost 8 bases, and 15 bases lay in between. Germline CDR1 is SGHDT and CDR2 is YYEEEE. The CDR3 is 14 amino acids. The CDR3 loop is CASSLFITTGGYTF. For the CDR3, the DNA is TGTGCCAGCAGCTTGTTTATTACAACAGGAGGCTACACCTTC.

V is TRBV2 and J is TRBJ1-2; possible D gene TRBD1, 5 bases. This CDR3 is built from 14 residues. CDR1 and CDR2 from the germline V gene are SNHLY and FYNNEI. V was shortened by 0 bases and J by 6 bases, with 11 bases between the two germline ends. Written as DNA, the CDR3 is TGTGCCAGCAGTGAAGCGCGGGGGTCTGATGGCTACACCTTC. Residues: CASSEARGSDGYTF.

The V and J genes are TRBV3-1 (or the pseudogene TRBV3-2) and TRBJ1-5, with 10 bases fitting TRBD1. The CDR3 loop spans 15 amino acids. V shed 1 base, J shed 7 bases, and the junction held 4 bases outside the gene matches. CDR1 and CDR2 from the germline V gene are LGHDT and YNNKEL (reference sequence). The CDR3 is CASSQGTGGPQPQHF. The CDR3 coding sequence is TGTGCCAGCAGCCAAGGGACAGGGGGGCCCCAGCCCCAGCATTTT.

The gene calls are TRBV5-1 and TRBJ2-1; TRBD2 aligns across 7 bases. V was clipped by 3 bases and J by 8 bases; unmatched bases: 11. The CDR3 has 15 residues. The germline V gene has CDR1 SGHRS and CDR2 YFSETQ. CDR3 nucleotide sequence: TGCGCCAGCAGCTCCGGTGGCGGGGGTCGAGATGAGCAGTTCTTC. Amino acid sequence: CASSSGGGGRDEQFF.

This chain joins TRBV5-1 and TRBJ2-5; perhaps TRBD2 as D (5 bases). Trimming left V 0 bases short and J 3 bases short, with 9 bases between. Germline V gives CDR1 SGHRS, CDR2 YFSETQ. CDR3 length equals 14 residues. In nucleotides, the CDR3 is TGCGCCAGCAGCTTGGACGTGGGAGAAGAGACCCAGTACTTC. Encoded protein: CASSLDVGEETQYF.

This clone came up once. This chain connects TRBV19 to TRBJ1-1; no definite D call. The CDR3 covers 14 residues. Germline-derived CDR1 and CDR2 are LNHDA and SQIVND (reference sequence). V dropped 1 base and J dropped 4 bases, with 10 bases sitting between them. The CDR3 DNA is TGTGCCAGTAGTATAGGGGGTCGGGGCACTGAAGCTTTCTTT. Protein: CASSIGGRGTEAFF.

The chain joins TRBV6-1 to TRBJ2-3, with D perhaps TRBD1 (7 bases). Germline CDR1 and CDR2: MNHNS and SASEGT. Trimming cost V 1 base and J 5 bases, with 16 bases left between them. This CDR3 comprises 16 residues. CDR3 amino acids: CASSEGSQGGQDTQYF. The CDR3 nucleotides are TGTGCCAGCAGTGAAGGTTCGCAGGGGGGTCAAGATACGCAGTATTTT.

The chain is built from TRBV5-4 and TRBJ1-2; TRBD1 matches at 9 bases. CDR1 SGHNT and CDR2 YYREEE come from the germline V gene (reference sequence). CDR3 length: 13 residues. The J segment lost 5 bases and the V segment lost 3 bases, leaving 2 bases of the junction unmatched. For the CDR3, the DNA is TGTGCCAGCAGCTGGGACAGGGATTATGGCTACACCTTC. Translated: CASSWDRDYGYTF. Variable domain in full (rest from reference TRBV5-4 and TRBJ1-2): ETGVTQSPTHLIKTRGQQVTLRCSSQSGHNTVSWYQQALGQGPQFIFQYYREEENGRGNFPPRFSGLQFPNYSSELNVNALELDDSALYLCASSWDRDYGYTFGSGTRLTVV.

This rearrangement joins TRBV6-5 to TRBJ2-2; tentative D call: TRBD1 (5 bases). Germline V CDR1 and CDR2: MNHEY, SVGAGI. The CDR3 is 14 amino acids. The V end was cut by 8 bases, the J end by 2 bases, with 12 bases between. CDR3 residues: CASGSGQNTGELFF. The CDR3 bases are TGTGCCAGCGGATCAGGACAAAACACCGGGGAGCTGTTTTTT.

This clone turned up a few times. CDR3 in amino acids: CASSEGGGGSDGYTF. The CDR3 DNA reads as TGTGCCAGCAGTGAAGGCGGAGGGGGCAGTGATGGCTACACCTTC. This chain joins TRBV6-1 and TRBJ1-2; TRBD1 matches at 7 bases. V was clipped by 1 base and J by 6 bases; unmatched bases: 8. CDR1 and CDR2 (germline): MNHNS, SASEGT. The CDR3 is made up of 15 amino acids.

This clone was counted many times. J is TRBJ2-6 and V is TRBV19; 7 nucleotides line up with TRBD2. The CDR3 has 14 amino acids. J lost 3 bases, V lost 8 bases, and 4 bases had no gene match. Germline V gene sequence: CDR1 LNHDA, CDR2 SQIVND (reference sequence). The CDR3: CASRGEGGANVLTF. The CDR3 DNA sequence: TGTGCCAGTCGGGGGGAAGGTGGGGCCAACGTCCTGACTTTC. Full variable domain (rest looked up from reference TRBV19 and TRBJ2-6): DGGITQSPKYLFRKEGQNVTLSCEQNLNHDAMYWYRQDPGQGLRLIYYSQIVNDFQKGDIAEGYSVSREKKESFPLTVTSAQKNPTAFYLCASRGEGGANVLTFGAGSRLTVL.

The rearrangement uses TRBV18 and TRBJ2-5; D possibly corresponds to TRBD1 (5 bases). CDR1 and CDR2 from the germline V gene are KGHSH and LQKENI. The CDR3 totals 14 residues. V lost 0 bases and J 2 bases, leaving 7 bases between the germline ends. The CDR3 region is CASSPPRQQETQYF. The DNA for the CDR3 is TGTGCCAGCTCACCACCTAGACAGCAAGAGACCCAGTACTTC. The full variable domain, rest sourced from reference TRBV18 and TRBJ2-5, is NAGVMQNPRHLVRRRGQEARLRCSPMKGHSHVYWYRQLPEEGLKFMVYLQKENIIDESGMPKERFSAEFPKEGPSILRIQQVVRGDSAAYFCASSPPRQQETQYFGPGTRLLVL.

The CDR3 coding sequence is TGTGCCAGCAGGGGCACAGGGGCGGGCGACTATGGCTACACCTTC. The encoded protein is CASRGTGAGDYGYTF. V is TRBV28 and J is TRBJ1-2; TRBD1 matches 7 bases. The CDR3 runs 15 residues. The V and J ends lost 6 bases and 3 bases, in that order; junction bases with no gene match: 10. Germline loops: CDR1 MDHEN, CDR2 SYDVKM.